This TCR beta chain is drawn from a study of cytomegalovirus exposure and HLA in healthy donors. CDR3 length: 11 residues. Deletions cut 4 bases from V and 5 bases from J, with 8 bases between. Looked up from germline, CDR1 is SQVTM and CDR2 is ANQGSEA. A multiplex PCR was run with 60 Vbeta primers and 13 Jbeta primers. The assay was immunoSEQ multiplex PCR, and TCRdb's table has in-frame clones only and misses some. The sample includes some 170,000 clones, roughly four fifths seen only once; the top ten take about 4%. The receptor comes from a man aged 45-65 years in good health and CMV-seropositive. The material sequenced was PBMCs. This chain uses TRBV29-1 with TRBJ1-2; D ambiguous. The CDR3 loop reads CSVVVRYGYTF. CDR3 DNA sequence: TGCAGCGTTGTCGTGAGATATGGCTACACCTTC.